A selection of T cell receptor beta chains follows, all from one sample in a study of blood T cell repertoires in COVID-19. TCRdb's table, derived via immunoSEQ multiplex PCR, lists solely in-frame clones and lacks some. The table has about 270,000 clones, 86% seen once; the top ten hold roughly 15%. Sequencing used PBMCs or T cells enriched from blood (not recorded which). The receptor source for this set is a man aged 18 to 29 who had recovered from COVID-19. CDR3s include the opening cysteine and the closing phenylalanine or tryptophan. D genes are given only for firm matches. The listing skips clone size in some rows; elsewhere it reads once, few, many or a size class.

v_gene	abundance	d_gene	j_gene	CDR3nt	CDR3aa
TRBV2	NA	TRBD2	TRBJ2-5	TGTGCCAGCAGTGGACCGGGGGGTTTGGAGACCCAGTACTTC	CASSGPGGLETQYF
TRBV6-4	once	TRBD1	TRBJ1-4	TGTGCCAGCTCTCCCAGGGGGATGTCGAATGAAAAACTGTTTTTT	CASSPRGMSNEKLFF
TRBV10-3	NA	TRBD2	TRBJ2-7	TGTGCCATCAGTGGACTAGCGGGAAGGGACGAGCAGTACTTC	CAISGLAGRDEQYF
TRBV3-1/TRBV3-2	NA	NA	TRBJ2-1	TGTGCCAGCAGCCAAAGGAGGGACCTCTACAATGAGCAGTTCTTC	CASSQRRDLYNEQFF
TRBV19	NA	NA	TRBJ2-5	TGTGCCAGCGGACAGCCCCAGACCCAGTACTTC	CASGQPQTQYF
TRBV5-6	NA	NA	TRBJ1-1	TGTGCCAGCAGCTTGGGCGGCCACATGAACACTGAAGCTTTCTTT	CASSLGGHMNTEAFF
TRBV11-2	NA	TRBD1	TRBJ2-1	TGTGCCAGCAGCCAAACGACAGGGCCCAATGAGCAGTTCTTC	CASSQTTGPNEQFF
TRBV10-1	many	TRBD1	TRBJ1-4	TGCGCCAGCAGGACAGGGGGCGGTGAAAAACTGTTTTTT	CASRTGGGEKLFF
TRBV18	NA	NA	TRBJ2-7	TGTGCCAGCTCACCACTTCAGGAGGGCGACGAGCAGTACTTC	CASSPLQEGDEQYF
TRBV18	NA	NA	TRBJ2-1	TGTGCCAGCTCCCAGGGGAATTACAATGAGCAGTTCTTC	CASSQGNYNEQFF
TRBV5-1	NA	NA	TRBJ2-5	TGCGCCAGCAGGGAATCGAGGGAGACCCAGTACTTC	CASRESRETQYF
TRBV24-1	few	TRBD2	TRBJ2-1	TGTGCCACCAGTGATTTGACTAGCGGGGGGGAGCAGTTCTTC	CATSDLTSGGEQFF